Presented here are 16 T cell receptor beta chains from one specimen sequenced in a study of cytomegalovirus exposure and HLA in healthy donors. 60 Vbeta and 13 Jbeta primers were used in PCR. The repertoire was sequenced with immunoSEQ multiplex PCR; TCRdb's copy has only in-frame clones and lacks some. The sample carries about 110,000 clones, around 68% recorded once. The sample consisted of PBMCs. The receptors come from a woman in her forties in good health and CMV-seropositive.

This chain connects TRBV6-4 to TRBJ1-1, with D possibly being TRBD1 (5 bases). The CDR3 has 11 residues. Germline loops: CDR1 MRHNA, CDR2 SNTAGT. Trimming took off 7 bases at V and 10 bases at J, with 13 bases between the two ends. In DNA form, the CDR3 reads TGTGCCAGCAAAGGGGAAGATGGAGCTTTCTTT. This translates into CASKGEDGAFF.

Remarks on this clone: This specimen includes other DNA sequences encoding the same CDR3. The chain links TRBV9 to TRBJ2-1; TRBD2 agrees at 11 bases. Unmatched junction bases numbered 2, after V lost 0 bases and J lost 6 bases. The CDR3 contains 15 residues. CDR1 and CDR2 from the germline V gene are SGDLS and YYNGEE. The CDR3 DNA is TGTGCCAGCAGCGTAGTAGCGGGAGGGCCCAATGAGCAGTTCTTC. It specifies CASSVVAGGPNEQFF.

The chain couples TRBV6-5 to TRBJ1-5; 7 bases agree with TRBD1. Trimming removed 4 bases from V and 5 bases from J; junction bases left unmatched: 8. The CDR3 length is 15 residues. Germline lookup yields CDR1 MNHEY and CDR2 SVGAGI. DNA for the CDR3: TGTGCCAGCAGTTCCGAGGGGGCAGGAGATCAGCCCCAGCATTTT. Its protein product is CASSSEGAGDQPQHF.

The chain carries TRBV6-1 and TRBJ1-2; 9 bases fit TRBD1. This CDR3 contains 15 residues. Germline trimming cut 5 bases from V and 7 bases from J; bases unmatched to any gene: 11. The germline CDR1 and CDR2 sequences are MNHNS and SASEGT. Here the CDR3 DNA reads TGTGCCAGCAGTATACAAGGGACAGGGTATCTTGGCTACACCTTC. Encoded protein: CASSIQGTGYLGYTF.

In DNA, the CDR3 is TGTGCCAGCAGTTACAACGGTGAAAAACTGTTTTTT. Translating gives CASSYNGEKLFF. The V and J genes are TRBV6-6 and TRBJ1-4; D is uncertain. From germline, CDR1 is MNHNY and CDR2 SVGAGI (reference sequence). The length of the CDR3 is 12 residues. V dropped 2 bases and J dropped 7 bases, with 5 bases sitting between them.

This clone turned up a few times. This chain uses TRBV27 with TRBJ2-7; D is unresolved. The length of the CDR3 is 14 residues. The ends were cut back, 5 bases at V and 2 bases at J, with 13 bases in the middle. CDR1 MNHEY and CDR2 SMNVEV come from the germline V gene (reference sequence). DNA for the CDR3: TGTGCCAGCAGTAGGATCAGCGCCCCCTACGAGCAGTACTTC. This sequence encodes CASSRISAPYEQYF.

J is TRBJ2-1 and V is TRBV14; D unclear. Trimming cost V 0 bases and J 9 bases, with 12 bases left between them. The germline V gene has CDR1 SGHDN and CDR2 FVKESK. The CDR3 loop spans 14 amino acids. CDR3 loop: CASSQDSWYSEQFF. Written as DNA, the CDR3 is TGTGCCAGCAGCCAAGATTCCTGGTACTCTGAGCAGTTCTTC. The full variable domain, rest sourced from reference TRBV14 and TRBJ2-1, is EAGVTQFPSHSVIEKGQTVTLRCDPISGHDNLYWYRRVMGKEIKFLLHFVKESKQDESGMPNNRFLAERTGGTYSTLKVQPAELEDSGVYFCASSQDSWYSEQFFGPGTRLTVL.

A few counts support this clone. The CDR3 nucleotides read TGTGCCAGCAGTCGCGACAGGGGAACCTATGGCTACACCTTC. Translated: CASSRDRGTYGYTF. The V gene is TRBV6-1, the J gene TRBJ1-2; 8 bases agree with TRBD1. Germline CDR1 reads MNHNS; CDR2 reads SASEGT. J was trimmed by 4 bases and V by 5 bases; bases with no gene match: 6. CDR3 size: 14 residues.

The CDR3 spells CASSQNRGKLGISGNTIYF. In DNA form, the CDR3 reads TGTGCCAGCAGTCAAAATAGGGGCAAGCTGGGAATCTCCGGAAACACCATATATTTT. The chain is built from TRBV7-2 and TRBJ1-3, with D tentatively TRBD1 (5 bases). Germline loops: CDR1 SGHTA, CDR2 FQGNSA. Trimming stripped 6 bases from V and 4 bases from J, with 28 bases between. The CDR3 is 19 amino acids.

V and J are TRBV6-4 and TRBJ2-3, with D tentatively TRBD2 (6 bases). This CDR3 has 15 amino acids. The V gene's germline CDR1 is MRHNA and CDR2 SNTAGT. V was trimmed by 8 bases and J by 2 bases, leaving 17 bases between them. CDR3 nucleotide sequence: TGTGCCAGCTCGATTAGCGGATATTACACAGATACGCAGTATTTT. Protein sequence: CASSISGYYTDTQYF.

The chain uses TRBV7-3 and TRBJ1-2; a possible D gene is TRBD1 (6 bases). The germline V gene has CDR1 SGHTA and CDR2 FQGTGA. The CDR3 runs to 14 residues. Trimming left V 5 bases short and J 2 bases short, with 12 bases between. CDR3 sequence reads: CASSLGGTNYGYTF. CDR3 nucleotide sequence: TGTGCCAGCAGCCTCGGGGGGACAAACTATGGCTACACCTTC.

The CDR3 sequence: CASRMDRGRDGYTF. For the CDR3, the DNA is TGCGCCAGCAGGATGGACAGGGGGAGGGATGGCTACACCTTC. This sequence joins TRBV5-1 and TRBJ1-2; 10 positions agree with TRBD1. Trimming took 5 bases from V and 6 from J; bases not matched to a gene: 7. Germline CDR1 and CDR2: SGHRS and YFSETQ. The CDR3 is 14 amino acids.

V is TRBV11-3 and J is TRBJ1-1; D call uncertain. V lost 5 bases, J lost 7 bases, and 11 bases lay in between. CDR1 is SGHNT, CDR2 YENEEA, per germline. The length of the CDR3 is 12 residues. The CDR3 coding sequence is TGTGCCAGCAGCCCGAACGGGATTGAAGCTTTCTTT. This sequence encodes CASSPNGIEAFF.

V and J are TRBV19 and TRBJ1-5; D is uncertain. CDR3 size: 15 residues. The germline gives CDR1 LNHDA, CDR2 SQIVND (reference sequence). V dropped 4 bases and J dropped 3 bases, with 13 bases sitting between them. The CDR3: CASSTGRGFNQPQHF. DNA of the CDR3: TGTGCCAGTAGTACCGGGAGAGGTTTCAATCAGCCCCAGCATTTT.

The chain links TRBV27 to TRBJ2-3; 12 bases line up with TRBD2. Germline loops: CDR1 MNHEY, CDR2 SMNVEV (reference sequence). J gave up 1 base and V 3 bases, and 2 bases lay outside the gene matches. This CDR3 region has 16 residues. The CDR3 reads CASSFRLAGGTDTQYF. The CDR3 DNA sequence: TGTGCCAGCAGTTTCCGACTAGCGGGGGGCACAGATACGCAGTATTTT.

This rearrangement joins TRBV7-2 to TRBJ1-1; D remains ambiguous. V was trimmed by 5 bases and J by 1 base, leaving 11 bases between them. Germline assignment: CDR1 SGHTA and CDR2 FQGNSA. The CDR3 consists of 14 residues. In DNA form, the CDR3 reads TGTGCCAGCAGCCTTGGGCCAGAGAACACTGAAGCTTTCTTT. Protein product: CASSLGPENTEAFF.